This T cell receptor (beta chain) was identified during a study of response to subunit inactivated influenza vaccine. Study conclusions and caveats: Authors suggested few new T cells are recruited by each seasonal influenza vaccination.

CDR3 length equals 15 residues. Germline V gene sequence: CDR1 DFQATT, CDR2 SNEGSKA (reference sequence). Trimming took off 2 bases at V and 3 bases at J, with 17 bases between the two ends. TCRdb redid the calling of the RT-PCR reads with MiXCR, one entry per CDR3 protein. The table lists under 950,000 distinct CDR3 sequences, approximately 21% of them singletons, with 10% in the top ten. This clonotype has a single count. The antigen is undetermined. Material: PBMCs from blood, obtained more than 4 days after vaccination. This receptor was identified in a man aged 50 or older who received an inactivated influenza vaccine. This chain links TRBV20-1 with TRBJ2-7, with TRBD1 as a possible D gene (5 bases). The CDR3 sequence is CSARSTVPPNYEQYF. In DNA form, the CDR3 reads TGCAGTGCTAGATCGACAGTACCCCCGAACTACGAGCAGTACTTC.